The 23 T cell receptor beta chains below come from one sample, sequenced in a study of regulatory T cells in long-lasting Graves disease (dated by TCRdb to about 2021). What the time point label conveys for this sample: persistent/refractory GD, antithyroid drugs over 5 years with positive TRAb. RNA was extracted from PBMCs in TRIzol for both TCR sequencing and RNA sequencing. The library was made by multiplex PCR. Sequencing was carried out with an Illumina HiSeq 4000. iRepertoire HTBI primers and Arm-PCR amplification of CDR3 regions were used to construct TCR beta libraries. The public sequencing data were trimmed at Q25 with fastp and processed into clonotypes with MiXCR by TCRdb, which kept only in-frame beta chains. Every CDR3 protein is listed once, alongside the most common genes and DNA of its rows. The sample contains 650,000 to 700,000 distinct CDR3 sequences, 25% to 35% of them found a single time. The ten top clones hold 40% to 55% of the sample.

Sample: peripheral blood mononuclear cells (PBMCs), taken when the disease was refractory, from a patient treated with antithyroid drugs. The source of these receptors is a female donor with Graves disease.

This chain links TRBV3-1 with TRBJ1-1, with unresolved D. From germline, CDR1 is LGHDT and CDR2 YNNKEL (reference sequence). V shed 2 bases and J shed 1 base, with 5 bases lying between them. The CDR3 totals 13 residues. The CDR3 here is CASSQKANTEAFF. The CDR3 DNA reads as TGTGCCAGCAGCCAAAAGGCGAACACTGAAGCTTTCTTT.

This clonotype was observed a handful of times. The chain combines TRBV7-3 with TRBJ1-1; D is uncertain. The CDR3 loop spans 17 amino acids. Germline CDR1 reads SGHTA; CDR2 reads FQGTGA. The V end was cut by 3 bases, the J end by 6 bases, with 23 bases between. The CDR3 loop reads CASSFRAPEGRRAEAFF. Written as DNA, the CDR3 is TGTGCCAGCAGCTTCCGGGCCCCCGAAGGAAGGCGCGCTGAAGCTTTCTTT.

This clonotype was seen more than once but under ten times. V usage is TRBV19 and J usage is TRBJ1-1; the D gene is possibly TRBD1 (5 bases). This CDR3 region has 16 residues. The ends were cut back, 0 bases at V and 5 bases at J, with 16 bases in the middle. Germline loops: CDR1 LNHDA, CDR2 SQIVND (reference sequence). The CDR3 coding sequence is TGTGCCAGTAGTATAGATCGGGCCACCCGGGGGACTGAAGCTTTCTTT. It yields the protein CASSIDRATRGTEAFF.

This clonotype was counted only a few times. V gene TRBV12-3 or TRBV12-4 combines with J gene TRBJ1-1; 8 nucleotides align to TRBD1. The CDR3 has 14 amino acids. The trim removed 0 bases at V and 12 bases at J, leaving 9 bases unmatched. The CDR3 here is CASSLAQGQGGPFF. CDR3 DNA: TGTGCCAGCAGTTTAGCCCAAGGACAGGGAGGTCCTTTCTTT.

V is TRBV29-1 and J is TRBJ2-7; 8 nucleotides match TRBD1. J was trimmed by 2 bases and V by 6 bases; bases with no gene match: 3. This CDR3 has 12 amino acids. Germline CDR1 reads SQVTM; CDR2 reads ANQGSEA. CDR3 loop: CSVTGVAYEQYF. The CDR3 DNA is TGCAGCGTGACAGGGGTTGCCTACGAGCAGTACTTC.

This chain connects TRBV20-1 to TRBJ1-5; TRBD1 aligns across 8 bases. The CDR3 loop spans 14 amino acids. Germline V gene lookup returns CDR1 DFQATT and CDR2 SNEGSKA (reference sequence). The V gene end was trimmed by 0 bases and the J gene end by 2 bases; junction bases not matched to a gene: 0. The CDR3 DNA reads TGCAGTGCTAGAGAGACAGGGGGCAATCAGCCCCAGCATTTT. Its translation is CSARETGGNQPQHF.

The gene calls are TRBV29-1 and TRBJ2-2; D is possibly TRBD1 (8 bases). V dropped 6 bases and J dropped 2 bases, with 13 bases sitting between them. Germline V gene lookup returns CDR1 SQVTM and CDR2 ANQGSEA. This CDR3 region has 14 residues. DNA of the CDR3: TGCAGCGTAGCGGGACAGGAAAACACCGGGGAGCTGTTTTTT. Translation gives CSVAGQENTGELFF.

Only a few counts were recorded for this clonotype. This chain connects TRBV27 to TRBJ1-6; 9 nucleotides line up with TRBD1. The CDR3 is 15 residues long. The V segment lost 5 bases and the J segment 5 bases; nucleotides outside the gene matches: 4. Germline CDR1 MNHEY, CDR2 SMNVEV (reference sequence). CDR3 in DNA: TGTGCCAGCAGTCCTGGGACAGGGAATAATTCACCCCTCCACTTT. It specifies CASSPGTGNNSPLHF.

The chain couples TRBV5-6 to TRBJ1-4; D is possibly TRBD1 (6 bases). Trimming shortened V by 6 bases and J by 5 bases, and 8 bases separated the two germline ends. Germline V CDR1 and CDR2: SGHDT, YYEEEE. CDR3 size: 12 residues. The CDR3 nucleotides are TGTGCCAGCACCCAGGGGAATGAAAAACTGTTTTTT. It is translated as CASTQGNEKLFF.

On this clonotype: This could be a read error, since a much larger clone is one nucleotide away. The chain joins TRBV29-1 to TRBJ1-2, with TRBD1 matching 7 bases. Germline loops: CDR1 SQVTM, CDR2 ANQGSEA. The CDR3 sequence is 13 residues long. The CDR3 region has the DNA TGCAGCGTTGATCAGGGGGGTAACTGTGGCTACACCTTC. Its protein is CSVDQGGNCGYTF.

This clonotype came up many times. The chain links TRBV20-1 to TRBJ2-1; D may be TRBD2 (5 bases). Trimming stripped 7 bases from V and 7 bases from J, with 14 bases between. This CDR3 contains 12 residues. Germline V gene sequence: CDR1 DFQATT, CDR2 SNEGSKA (reference sequence). Here the CDR3 reads CSVLDWTNEQFF. The CDR3 DNA is TGCAGTGTTCTGGACTGGACTAATGAGCAGTTCTTC.

The table lists this clonotype with a count of one. CDR3 amino acids: CSAQGGTGAYEQYF. CDR3 DNA sequence: TGCAGTGCCCAAGGGGGGACAGGGGCCTACGAGCAGTACTTC. The chain combines TRBV20-1 with TRBJ2-7, with 10 bases aligning to TRBD1. The V gene's germline CDR1 is DFQATT and CDR2 SNEGSKA (reference sequence). The CDR3 extends over 14 amino acids. V was clipped by 6 bases and J by 2 bases; unmatched bases: 7.

The chain is built from TRBV6-1 and TRBJ1-1; TRBD1 matches at 7 bases. V was pared by 5 bases and J by 4 bases, with 10 bases of the junction left unmatched. The CDR3 is made up of 15 amino acids. Germline values: CDR1 MNHNS, CDR2 SASEGT. CDR3 nucleotide sequence: TGTGCCAGCAGTAGGAGGACAGGTCTAGGCACTGAAGCTTTCTTT. Protein: CASSRRTGLGTEAFF.

CDR3 coding DNA: TGTGCCAGCAGTCCCGAGGGAGGAGAGCCCGGCTACACCTTC. It encodes CASSPEGGEPGYTF. The chain couples TRBV27 to TRBJ1-2; D unclear. V was pared by 5 bases and J by 8 bases, with 18 bases between. Germline-derived CDR1 and CDR2 are MNHEY and SMNVEV (reference sequence). This CDR3 region has 14 residues.

This clonotype was seen only a few times. The J gene is TRBJ1-2, the V gene TRBV27, with 9 bases that match TRBD1. The germline CDR1 and CDR2 sequences are MNHEY and SMNVEV (reference sequence). The V segment lost 5 bases and the J segment 8 bases; nucleotides outside the gene matches: 9. The CDR3 contains 14 residues. The CDR3 here is CASSPAGTGIGYTF. CDR3 bases: TGTGCCAGCAGTCCGGCAGGGACAGGGATCGGCTACACCTTC.

CDR3 sequence: CASSLDLGSGNTIYF. Written as DNA, the CDR3 is TGTGCCAGCAGCTTAGACTTGGGCTCTGGAAACACCATATATTTT. The chain employs TRBV7-8 and TRBJ1-3; D is uncertain. The length of the CDR3 is 15 residues. The V gene's germline CDR1 is SGHVS and CDR2 FQNEAQ. The V gene lost 1 base and the J gene lost 0 bases, with 7 bases spanning the gap.

The gene calls are TRBV29-1 and TRBJ1-2, with 10 nucleotides matching TRBD1. Germline V CDR1 and CDR2: SQVTM, ANQGSEA. V shed 7 bases and J 6 bases; nucleotides not matched to a gene: 2. The CDR3 sequence is 11 residues long. The chain's CDR3 is CSAGQGDGYTF. Here the CDR3 DNA reads TGCAGCGCCGGACAGGGGGATGGCTACACCTTC. The full variable domain, in which reference TRBV29-1 and TRBJ1-2 provide the parts outside the CDR3, is SAVISQKPSRDICQRGTSLTIQCQVDSQVTMMFWYRQQPGQSLTLIATANQGSEATYESGFVIDKFPISRPNLTFSTLTVSNMSPEDSSIYLCSAGQGDGYTFGSGTRLTVV.

This clonotype has at least ten counts. V and J are TRBV6-2 or TRBV6-3 and TRBJ1-1; 7 positions agree with TRBD1. The V segment lost 4 bases and the J segment 3 bases; nucleotides outside the gene matches: 8. The germline CDR1 and CDR2 sequences are MNHEY and SVGEGT. The CDR3 is made up of 15 amino acids. CDR3 sequence (DNA): TGTGCCAGCAGTTCACCAGGGGGTTGGGACACTGAAGCTTTCTTT. Its translation is CASSSPGGWDTEAFF.

The rearrangement joins TRBV12-3 or TRBV12-4 to TRBJ2-7; the D is unclear. The CDR3 contains 11 residues. Trimming stripped 5 bases from V and 6 bases from J, with 8 bases between. The CDR3 nucleotides are TGTGCCAGCAGTACCTTCTTCGAGCAGTACTTC. Residues: CASSTFFEQYF.

The rearrangement joins TRBV2 to TRBJ1-5; possible D gene TRBD1, 5 bases. In germline, CDR1 is SNHLY, CDR2 FYNNEI. The CDR3 length is 15 residues. The germline V and J ends were trimmed by 7 bases and 0 bases, with 13 bases remaining between them. The CDR3 DNA sequence: TGTGCCAGCACCCTTCGCGGGGGTAGCAATCAGCCCCAGCATTTT. It yields the protein CASTLRGGSNQPQHF.

In its sample, this clonotype was seen a few times. The rearrangement joins TRBV7-2 to TRBJ2-2; D may be TRBD2 (5 bases). There are 18 residues in the CDR3. V lost 2 bases and J lost 3, with 19 bases in between. Germline values: CDR1 SGHTA, CDR2 FQGNSA. The CDR3 DNA follows: TGTGCCAGCAGCTTATCGGGCGTATCGGGAAGACACACCGGGGAGCTGTTTTTT. It translates to CASSLSGVSGRHTGELFF.

This clonotype was picked up many times. The chain has TRBV20-1 and TRBJ1-5; 8 bases are shared with TRBD1. Per the germline V gene, CDR1 is DFQATT and CDR2 is SNEGSKA (reference sequence). Losses at the gene ends were 4 bases for V and 5 bases for J; bases not matched to a gene: 7. This CDR3 has 14 residues. The CDR3 loop is CSAKITGGYQPQHF. DNA for the CDR3: TGCAGTGCTAAGATTACAGGGGGTTATCAGCCCCAGCATTTT.

This clonotype has only a few counts. Compared with germline, one end of the junction differs, possibly owing to a read error. The chain uses TRBV10-3 and TRBJ2-7; tentatively, D is TRBD1 or TRBD2 (5 bases each). CDR1 and CDR2 (germline): ENHRY, SYGVKD. The CDR3 loop spans 13 amino acids. The CDR3 nucleotides are TGTGCCATCAGTGAATCGGACTCCCAGGTCAGGGACTTC. It encodes CAISESDSQVRDF.